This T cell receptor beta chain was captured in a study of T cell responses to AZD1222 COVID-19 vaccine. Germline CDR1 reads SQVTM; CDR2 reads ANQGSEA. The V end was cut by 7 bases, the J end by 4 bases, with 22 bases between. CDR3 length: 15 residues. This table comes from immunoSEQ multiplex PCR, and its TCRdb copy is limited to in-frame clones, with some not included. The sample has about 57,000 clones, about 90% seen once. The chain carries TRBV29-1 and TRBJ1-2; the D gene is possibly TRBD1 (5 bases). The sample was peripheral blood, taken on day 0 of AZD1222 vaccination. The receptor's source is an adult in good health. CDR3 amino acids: CSAILGDGQFYGYTF. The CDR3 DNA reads TGCAGCGCCATCCTTGGGGACGGTCAATTCTATGGCTACACCTTC.